The 11 T cell receptor beta chains given below trace back to one sample, sequenced in a study of shared clonotypes between healthy human individuals. The data were produced by immunoSEQ multiplex PCR, yet TCRdb's version contains in-frame clones alone and is incomplete. The sample carries a few million clones, about 92% recorded once. Sequencing used naive CD4+ T cells sorted from blood. Subset defined: CD45RA+ positively selected. Every receptor here comes from a man aged 18-30 years in good health.

The chain employs TRBV2 and TRBJ1-6; TRBD1 agrees at 9 bases. J gave up 10 bases and V 6 bases, and 7 bases lay outside the gene matches. The CDR3 contains 14 residues. Germline V gives CDR1 SNHLY, CDR2 FYNNEI. For the CDR3, the DNA is TGTGCCAGCAGGGCCGGGACAGGGCAATCACCCCTCCACTTT. Its protein is CASRAGTGQSPLHF.

The genes are TRBV6-5 and TRBJ2-2, with D perhaps being TRBD1 or TRBD2 (6 bases each). CDR1 is MNHEY, CDR2 SVGAGI, per germline. This CDR3 has 15 residues. V lost 2 bases, J lost 4 bases, and 11 bases lay in between. CDR3 sequence (DNA): TGTGCCAGCAGTTACGGGGGGCGAATCACCGGGGAGCTGTTTTTT. Its translation is CASSYGGRITGELFF.

About this clone: The same CDR3 arises from other DNA sequences in this sample as well. This rearrangement joins TRBV28 to TRBJ2-5; D is uncertain. This CDR3 has 12 residues. Germline V gives CDR1 MDHEN, CDR2 SYDVKM. The V and J ends lost 3 bases and 0 bases respectively, with 2 bases between them. CDR3 region: CASSLNQETQYF. The CDR3, as DNA: TGTGCCAGCAGTTTGAACCAAGAGACCCAGTACTTC. Supplemented by reference TRBV28 and TRBJ2-5, the full variable domain reads DVKVTQSSRYLVKRTGEKVFLECVQDMDHENMFWYRQDPGLGLRLIYFSYDVKMKEKGDIPEGYSVSREKKERFSLILESASTNQTSMYLCASSLNQETQYFGPGTRLLVL.

Comments on this clone: Other nucleotide sequences in the sample specify the same CDR3. The chain combines TRBV5-4 with TRBJ2-7, with a possible D match to TRBD1 (7 bases). This CDR3 contains 15 residues. Germline V lookup: CDR1 SGHNT, CDR2 YYREEE (reference sequence). Trimming took 4 bases from V and 1 from J, leaving 15 bases between them. The chain's CDR3 is CASSPGGQSSYEQYF. In nucleotides, the CDR3 is TGTGCCAGCAGCCCCGGGGGACAGTCATCCTACGAGCAGTACTTC.

On this clone: Other nucleotide sequences in the sample specify the same CDR3. The rearrangement links TRBV6-5 to TRBJ2-1, with TRBD2 matching over 11 bases. The ends lost 4 bases at V and 7 bases at J; junction bases unmatched: 6. The V gene's germline CDR1 is MNHEY and CDR2 SVGAGI. The CDR3 sequence is 15 residues long. CDR3 sequence (DNA): TGTGCCAGCAGTTCTCTAGCGGGGGGTGGTAATGAGCAGTTCTTC. Translated: CASSSLAGGGNEQFF.

The V call is TRBV7-2, the J call TRBJ1-1; D is ambiguous. Trimming took off 5 bases at V and 4 bases at J, with 20 bases between the two ends. This CDR3 is built from 16 residues. Germline V gene lookup returns CDR1 SGHTA and CDR2 FQGNSA. The CDR3: CASSDWASGRGTEAFF. In DNA form, the CDR3 reads TGTGCCAGCAGCGACTGGGCCTCCGGGCGCGGCACTGAAGCTTTCTTT.

J is TRBJ2-4 and V is TRBV7-9; unclear D gene. From germline, CDR1 is SEHNR and CDR2 FQNEAQ (reference sequence). V shed 1 base and J shed 10 bases, with 5 bases lying between them. The CDR3 contains 11 residues. The DNA for the CDR3 is TGTGCCAGCAGCTTAGGGTATATTCAGTACTTC. Its protein is CASSLGYIQYF.

This clone came up a few times. The genes are TRBV9 and TRBJ1-4; no definite D call. V was clipped by 6 bases and J by 7 bases, with 16 bases between them. Germline V gene lookup returns CDR1 SGDLS and CDR2 YYNGEE. The CDR3 loop spans 14 amino acids. CDR3 sequence: CASTRAPVGEKLFF. In DNA form, the CDR3 reads TGTGCCAGCACCCGGGCCCCGGTGGGTGAAAAACTGTTTTTT. The whole variable domain, remainder taken from reference TRBV9 and TRBJ1-4, is DSGVTQTPKHLITATGQRVTLRCSPRSGDLSVYWYQQSLDQGLQFLIQYYNGEERAKGNILERFSAQQFPDLHSELNLSSLELGDSALYFCASTRAPVGEKLFFGSGTQLSVL.

The rearrangement uses TRBV5-6 and TRBJ2-3, with D uncertain. The CDR3 loop spans 13 amino acids. CDR1 is SGHDT and CDR2 is YYEEEE in the germline V gene. Trimming stripped 2 bases from V and 4 bases from J, with 8 bases between. As DNA, the CDR3 is TGTGCCAGCAGCTTCGTGGGGTCAGATACGCAGTATTTT. This translates into CASSFVGSDTQYF. The full variable domain, its missing parts supplied by reference TRBV5-6 and TRBJ2-3, is DAGVTQSPTHLIKTRGQQVTLRCSPKSGHDTVSWYQQALGQGPQFIFQYYEEEERQRGNFPDRFSGHQFPNYSSELNVNALLLGDSALYLCASSFVGSDTQYFGPGTRLTVL.

A remark on this clone: The same CDR3 is also encoded by other DNA sequences in this sample. The chain recombines TRBV29-1 with TRBJ2-3; D not certain. The germline CDR1 and CDR2 sequences are SQVTM and ANQGSEA. CDR3 length: 12 amino acids. V gave up 4 bases and J gave up 0 bases, with 5 bases separating them. DNA of the CDR3: TGCAGCGTTGCCGGTAGCACAGATACGCAGTATTTT. It is translated as CSVAGSTDTQYF.

The V and J genes are TRBV13 and TRBJ1-1; TRBD1 might be the D (6 bases). CDR3 length: 14 residues. Trimming took off 5 bases at V and 10 bases at J, with 20 bases between the two ends. The germline CDR1 and CDR2 sequences are PRHDT and FYEKMQ (reference sequence). The CDR3 bases are TGTGCCAGCAGCACAATCCTGGAGGGGGGGAGAGCTTTCTTT. Protein: CASSTILEGGRAFF. The full variable domain, completed using reference TRBV13 and TRBJ1-1, is AAGVIQSPRHLIKEKRETATLKCYPIPRHDTVYWYQQGPGQDPQFLISFYEKMQSDKGSIPDRFSAQQFSDYHSELNMSSLELGDSALYFCASSTILEGGRAFFGQGTRLTVV.